This TCR beta chain derives from a study of OX40 agonist ivuxolimab in advanced cancers. About the research overall: Each patient was given ivuxolimab into a vein every 2 weeks, at 0.01 to 10 mg/kg. Among those enrolled, mean age was around 55 years (range roughly 20 to 85) and 82.7% were male. Study findings and constraints: Expanded clones tended on average to be more numerous among CD8+ T cells than CD4+.

Exclusion applied to patients with autoimmune disease history or systemic immunosuppression. The repertoire was sequenced with immunoSEQ multiplex PCR; TCRdb's copy has only in-frame clones and lacks some. The data show 97,000 or so clones, around 89% seen once. As concerns this clone: Its antigen is undetermined.

This sequence originates from an adult with an advanced solid tumor such as melanoma, head and neck, liver or kidney cancer. The sequences come from CD4+ or CD8+ T cells sorted from blood, collected in a trial of the OX40 agonist ivuxolimab.

The CDR3 is CASSVEWGFNSPLHF. CDR3 nucleotide sequence: TGTGCCAGCAGCGTCGAATGGGGATTTAATTCACCCCTCCACTTT. This sequence joins TRBV9 and TRBJ1-6; the D is unclear. The CDR3 runs 15 residues. Trimming shortened V by 2 bases and J by 6 bases, and 12 bases separated the two germline ends. CDR1 is SGDLS and CDR2 is YYNGEE in the germline V gene.